The 32 T cell receptor beta chains in this list originate from one sample, sequenced in a study of regulatory T cells in long-lasting Graves disease. Time point given: newly diagnosed GD, antithyroid drugs for less than 3 months. RNA extracted from PBMCs served as the sequencing template. Both iRepertoire HTBI primers and Arm-PCR of CDR3 regions were used to build the TCR beta libraries. TCRdb reprocessed the multiplex PCR reads with MiXCR, giving one entry per CDR3 protein. The table includes approximately 230,000 distinct CDR3 sequences, 15% to 20% detected once. Sample: peripheral blood mononuclear cells (PBMCs), taken at new diagnosis, from a patient treated with antithyroid drugs. Receptors were obtained from a female donor with Graves disease.

Details on this clonotype: Given a much more abundant clone one base away, this may be a read error. The chain couples TRBV7-2 to TRBJ2-7, with D unclear. The CDR3 extends over 15 amino acids. Trimming shortened V by 6 bases and J by 3 bases, and 18 bases separated the two germline ends. Germline CDR1 is SGHTA and CDR2 is FQGNSA. The CDR3 DNA sequence: TGTGCCAGCAGTCTCGCCCTTACTGCACGCTACGAGCAGTACTTC. Translation: CASSLALTARYEQYF.

The rearrangement joins TRBV5-8 to TRBJ1-1; D gene uncertain. CDR3 length equals 13 residues. The germline V gene encodes CDR1 SGHTS and CDR2 YDEGEE. Trimming left V 3 bases short and J 0 bases short, with 6 bases between. CDR3: CASSSEMNTEAFF. The CDR3 region has the DNA TGTGCCAGCAGCTCAGAGATGAACACTGAAGCTTTCTTT.

This clonotype appeared a few times. The CDR3 DNA is TGTGCCAGCAGATCTCAGGGGGCCACTGAAGCTTTCTTT. This encodes CASRSQGATEAFF. V gene TRBV6-2 or TRBV6-3 combines with J gene TRBJ1-1; 8 bases are shared with TRBD1. Trimming at V came to 6 bases and at J to 4 bases, leaving 4 bases not matched to a gene. CDR1 and CDR2 (germline): MNHEY, SVGEGT. The CDR3 length is 13 residues.

This clonotype was detected many times. The V and J genes are TRBV3-1 and TRBJ2-1, with 9 bases identical to TRBD1. Germline CDR1 reads LGHDT; CDR2 reads YNNKEL (reference sequence). V shed 1 base, J shed 6 bases, and the junction held 4 bases outside the gene matches. There are 15 residues in the CDR3. DNA of the CDR3: TGTGCCAGCAGCCAAGCCGGGACAGGGAGCAATGAGCAGTTCTTC. Translating gives CASSQAGTGSNEQFF.

The CDR3 is CSVGEGGQETQYF. As DNA, the CDR3 is TGCAGCGTTGGGGAGGGCGGACAAGAGACCCAGTACTTC. The chain has TRBV29-1 and TRBJ2-5; 7 nucleotides agree with TRBD2. CDR1 is SQVTM, CDR2 ANQGSEA, per germline. The CDR3 is 13 amino acids. V shed 4 bases and J 2 bases; nucleotides not matched to a gene: 4.

This clonotype has a count of ten or more. CDR3: CASSSGTSVNEQFF. The CDR3 region has the DNA TGTGCCAGCAGCTCCGGGACTAGCGTAAATGAGCAGTTCTTC. The V call is TRBV7-9, the J call TRBJ2-1, with TRBD2 identical over 10 bases. CDR1 and CDR2 from the germline V gene are SEHNR and FQNEAQ (reference sequence). After removal of 4 bases from V and 7 bases from J, the junction contained 4 bases not matched to a gene. This CDR3 is built from 14 residues.

This clonotype was recorded many times. The chain uses TRBV7-8 and TRBJ1-4, with a weak D call TRBD1 (5 bases). Germline CDR1 is SGHVS and CDR2 is FQNEAQ. V was shortened by 0 bases and J by 8 bases, with 13 bases between the two germline ends. CDR3 length equals 15 residues. In nucleotides, the CDR3 is TGTGCCAGCAGCTTAGCAGGGGCAAAAGGGGAAAAACTGTTTTTT. Encoded protein: CASSLAGAKGEKLFF.

This clonotype was observed at least ten times. For the CDR3, the DNA is TGTGCCAGCAGCCTCGGGGGGTATGTTGAAGCTTTCTTT. This translates into CASSLGGYVEAFF. This sequence joins TRBV7-9 and TRBJ1-1; possible D gene TRBD1, 5 bases. The CDR3 has 13 amino acids. Germline V gene lookup returns CDR1 SEHNR and CDR2 FQNEAQ (reference sequence). Deletions cut 5 bases from V and 7 bases from J, with 14 bases between.

Ten or more counts support this clonotype. This chain connects TRBV19 to TRBJ1-6; TRBD1 might be the D (5 bases). There are 14 residues in the CDR3. Germline V CDR1 and CDR2: LNHDA, SQIVND (reference sequence). Trimming removed 3 bases at V and 13 bases at J, with 16 bases between. CDR3 nucleotides: TGTGCCAGTAGTATGGGGACGTCTACGCCCCCCCTCCACTTT. It is translated as CASSMGTSTPPLHF.

On this clonotype itself: This may arise from a read error, as a much more abundant clone is one base away. Since the CDR3 does not end with the conserved phenylalanine or tryptophan, this likely comes from a read error. V is TRBV7-3 and J is TRBJ2-1; D remains unclear. Trimming removed 5 bases from V and 12 bases from J, with 17 bases in between. The CDR3 is 13 residues long. The germline gives CDR1 SGHTA, CDR2 FQGTGA. The CDR3 is CASSLQGPQRQFL. The DNA for the CDR3 is TGTGCCAGCAGCCTCCAAGGGCCCCAGAGGCAGTTCCTC.

Notes on this clonotype: Given a far larger clone just one base away, this is likely a sequencing read error. This chain links TRBV7-9 with TRBJ2-3; TRBD2 is a possible D gene (6 bases). This CDR3 spans 15 amino acids. Trimming cost V 1 base and J 5 bases, with 13 bases left between them. CDR1 is SEHNR, CDR2 FQNEAQ, per germline (reference sequence). The CDR3 is CASSLVGVAEDTQYF. In DNA form, the CDR3 reads TGTGCCAGCAGCTTAGTCGGGGTAGCGGAAGATACGCAGTATTTT.

The chain recombines TRBV19 with TRBJ2-7; TRBD1 agrees at 10 bases. Looked up from germline, CDR1 is LNHDA and CDR2 is SQIVND (reference sequence). This CDR3 comprises 15 residues. The ends lost 5 bases at V and 0 bases at J; junction bases unmatched: 4. The CDR3 is CASSGTGVLSYEQYF. DNA of the CDR3: TGTGCCAGTAGTGGGACAGGGGTACTCTCCTACGAGCAGTACTTC. Full variable domain (missing parts from reference TRBV19 and TRBJ2-7): DGGITQSPKYLFRKEGQNVTLSCEQNLNHDAMYWYRQDPGQGLRLIYYSQIVNDFQKGDIAEGYSVSREKKESFPLTVTSAQKNPTAFYLCASSGTGVLSYEQYFGPGTRLTVT.

This clonotype was counted many times. The chain uses TRBV6-1 and TRBJ1-1; D remains unclear. V lost 7 bases and J 0 bases, leaving 9 bases between the germline ends. Germline CDR1 reads MNHNS; CDR2 reads SASEGT. The CDR3 consists of 13 residues. The CDR3 DNA is TGTGCCAGCAATTTATACATGAACACTGAAGCTTTCTTT. Translated, it gives CASNLYMNTEAFF.

This clonotype came up many times. This chain links TRBV20-1 with TRBJ2-3; tentative D call: TRBD2 (5 bases). The CDR3 consists of 16 residues. V lost 0 bases to trimming and J lost 3 bases, with 16 bases between them. CDR1 DFQATT and CDR2 SNEGSKA come from the germline V gene (reference sequence). CDR3 loop: CSARDPPGRLTDTQYF. As DNA, the CDR3 is TGCAGTGCTAGAGATCCCCCGGGGAGACTGACAGATACGCAGTATTTT.

This clonotype was detected a few times. CDR3 loop: CASSRGTSAPDTQYF. The DNA of the CDR3 is TGTGCCAGCAGCCGCGGGACTAGCGCCCCAGATACGCAGTATTTT. The rearrangement links TRBV4-2 to TRBJ2-3, with TRBD2 matching over 10 bases. The CDR3 loop spans 15 amino acids. Germline V gene sequence: CDR1 LGHNA, CDR2 YNFKEQ. V was clipped by 4 bases and J by 4 bases; unmatched bases: 5.

V usage is TRBV19 and J usage is TRBJ2-2; 7 bases match TRBD1. From germline, CDR1 is LNHDA and CDR2 SQIVND (reference sequence). The ends lost 9 bases at V and 2 bases at J; junction bases unmatched: 15. The CDR3 length is 17 residues. CDR3 sequence: CASRLSGGDLNTGELFF. For the CDR3, the DNA is TGTGCCAGCCGCCTTTCAGGGGGTGATCTTAACACCGGGGAGCTGTTTTTT.

This clonotype was found many times. The J gene is TRBJ1-4, the V gene TRBV20-1; D might be TRBD1 (5 bases). Germline V gives CDR1 DFQATT, CDR2 SNEGSKA (reference sequence). The CDR3 runs to 15 residues. The ends were cut back, 5 bases at V and 3 bases at J, with 16 bases in the middle. The CDR3 loop reads CSAYGQRRANEKLFF. The DNA of the CDR3 is TGCAGTGCTTACGGACAACGTCGGGCTAATGAAAAACTGTTTTTT.

Regarding this clonotype: A read error is possible here, since a much larger clone lies one base away. The V gene is TRBV11-3, the J gene TRBJ2-7; D ambiguous. The end of the DNA is better explained by TRBJ2-5, so the J call may be wrong. This CDR3 comprises 13 residues. Germline loops: CDR1 SGHNT, CDR2 YENEEA. The CDR3 nucleotides read TGTCCCAGCAGCTTAGTGGTTCTGGAGACCCAGTACTTC. Protein: CPSSLVVLETQYF.

This clonotype came up many times. The rearrangement joins TRBV7-3 to TRBJ2-3; either TRBD1 or TRBD2 may fit D (5 bases each). This CDR3 contains 14 residues. Germline V gives CDR1 SGHTA, CDR2 FQGTGA. Between the trimmed V and J ends, which lost 5 bases and 3 bases, there was a span of 12 bases. The CDR3 loop is CASSPGTLTDTQYF. The CDR3 region has the DNA TGTGCCAGCAGCCCGGGGACCCTTACAGATACGCAGTATTTT.

This clonotype was seen repeatedly, ten times or more. This rearrangement joins TRBV9 to TRBJ2-7; D might be TRBD1 (6 bases). From germline, CDR1 is SGDLS and CDR2 YYNGEE. CDR3 length: 14 residues. Trimming cost V 0 bases and J 6 bases, with 13 bases left between them. CDR3 DNA sequence: TGTGCCAGCAGCGTAGGGGTAGGGGGTGGCGAGCAGTACTTC. Residues: CASSVGVGGGEQYF.

To note about this clonotype: A read error may be the cause here, since a much bigger clone is one base away. The rearrangement joins TRBV5-6 to TRBJ2-1; the D gene could be TRBD1 or TRBD2 (5 bases each). Per the germline V gene, CDR1 is SGHDT and CDR2 is YYEEEE. The CDR3 is made up of 13 amino acids. CDR3 nucleotide sequence: TGTGCCAGCAGCTGGACCGGGGACGATGATCAGTTCTTC. Translated, it gives CASSWTGDDDQFF.

This clonotype was seen a handful of times. The rearrangement uses TRBV7-2 and TRBJ1-3; no clear D. Germline CDR1 reads SGHTA; CDR2 reads FQGNSA. The CDR3 length is 14 residues. V was shortened by 5 bases and J by 1 base, with 9 bases between the two germline ends. The CDR3 nucleotides are TGTGCCAGCAGCCCCGTGGTATCTGGAAACACCATATATTTT. Residues: CASSPVVSGNTIYF. The variable domain in full, with the rest retrieved from reference TRBV7-2 and TRBJ1-3, is GAGVSQSPSNKVTEKGKDVELRCDPISGHTALYWYRQSLGQGLEFLIYFQGNSAPDKSGLPSDRFSAERTGGSVSTLTIQRTQQEDSAVYLCASSPVVSGNTIYFGEGSWLTVV.

This clonotype has a handful of counts. The chain combines TRBV12-3 or TRBV12-4 with TRBJ2-1, with 11 bases that match TRBD2. Trimming cost V 4 bases and J 5 bases; bases outside gene matches: 7. CDR3 length: 16 amino acids. CDR3 amino acids: CASSSPLAGANNEQFF. DNA for the CDR3: TGTGCCAGCAGTTCCCCACTAGCGGGAGCAAACAATGAGCAGTTCTTC.

In its sample, this clonotype was seen many times. V usage is TRBV6-1 and J usage is TRBJ2-5, with TRBD2 matching over 7 bases. The junction had 8 bases not matched to a gene; V was cut back by 5 bases and J by 5 bases. CDR1 and CDR2 from the germline V gene are MNHNS and SASEGT. CDR3 length equals 14 residues. The CDR3 protein is CASSPRLGGETQYF. CDR3 nucleotide sequence: TGTGCCAGCAGTCCTCGACTCGGGGGGGAGACCCAGTACTTC.

This clonotype occurred many times. The rearrangement joins TRBV11-2 to TRBJ2-7; perhaps TRBD1 as D (7 bases). The germline V gene has CDR1 SGHAT and CDR2 FQNNGV. Trimming removed 4 bases at V and 5 bases at J, with 21 bases between. This CDR3 contains 16 residues. As DNA, the CDR3 is TGTGCCAGCAGCTCCCCGGTAGTAGGCAGGGGGGACGAGCAGTACTTC. Amino acids: CASSSPVVGRGDEQYF.

This rearrangement joins TRBV6-5 to TRBJ1-1; D is unresolved. The CDR3 spans 13 residues. The germline gives CDR1 MNHEY, CDR2 SVGAGI. V gave up 4 bases and J gave up 10 bases, with 16 bases separating them. CDR3 protein: CASSSGQTWGAFF. CDR3 in DNA: TGTGCCAGCAGTTCTGGTCAGACTTGGGGAGCTTTCTTT.

The chain recombines TRBV20-1 with TRBJ2-2, with no clear D. With 5 bases removed from V and 2 bases from J, the gap between germline ends came to 9 bases. The germline V gene encodes CDR1 DFQATT and CDR2 SNEGSKA (reference sequence). CDR3 length equals 13 residues. The CDR3 DNA reads as TGCAGTGCTGGATCGAGTAACACCGGGGAGCTGTTTTTT. Amino acid sequence: CSAGSSNTGELFF.

The rearrangement joins TRBV18 to TRBJ2-5; no clear D. V was cut by 3 bases and J by 1 base, with 9 bases left in between. Germline lookup yields CDR1 KGHSH and CDR2 LQKENI. The CDR3 runs to 14 residues. The CDR3 reads CASSPTRSQETQYF. DNA of the CDR3: TGTGCCAGCTCACCCACAAGATCCCAAGAGACCCAGTACTTC.

This clonotype occurred many times. One end of the junction does not line up with germline, which may come from a read error. The chain recombines TRBV28 with TRBJ2-3; D perhaps matches TRBD2 (6 bases). This CDR3 spans 11 amino acids. CDR1 and CDR2 from the germline V gene are MDHEN and SYDVKM. The CDR3 here is CASSITGLHRW. DNA for the CDR3: TGTGCCAGCAGTATTACGGGACTGCACCGGTGG.

This clonotype was recorded many times. This chain joins TRBV30 and TRBJ2-5; D remains unclear. V lost 0 bases and J 4 bases, leaving 3 bases between the germline ends. CDR1 and CDR2 (germline): GTSNPN, SVGIG (reference sequence). CDR3 length: 11 amino acids. In nucleotides, the CDR3 is TGTGCCTGGAGTGTAATAGAGACCCAGTACTTC. Translation gives CAWSVIETQYF.

This clonotype was detected many times. The chain links TRBV20-1 to TRBJ2-3, with 10 bases identical to TRBD2. CDR1 is DFQATT and CDR2 is SNEGSKA in the germline V gene (reference sequence). The CDR3 has 17 residues. Unmatched junction bases numbered 9, after V lost 3 bases and J lost 0 bases. The CDR3 is CSARWTSGRTSTDTQYF. The CDR3 coding sequence is TGCAGTGCTAGGTGGACTAGCGGAAGAACTAGCACAGATACGCAGTATTTT.

This clonotype was recorded many times. V usage is TRBV12-3 or TRBV12-4 and J usage is TRBJ1-3; weak D call: TRBD1 (6 bases). CDR3 size: 15 residues. V dropped 3 bases and J dropped 0 bases, with 9 bases sitting between them. Written as DNA, the CDR3 is TGTGCCAGCAGTTTGGGGGCGATCTCTGGAAACACCATATATTTT. Translating gives CASSLGAISGNTIYF.